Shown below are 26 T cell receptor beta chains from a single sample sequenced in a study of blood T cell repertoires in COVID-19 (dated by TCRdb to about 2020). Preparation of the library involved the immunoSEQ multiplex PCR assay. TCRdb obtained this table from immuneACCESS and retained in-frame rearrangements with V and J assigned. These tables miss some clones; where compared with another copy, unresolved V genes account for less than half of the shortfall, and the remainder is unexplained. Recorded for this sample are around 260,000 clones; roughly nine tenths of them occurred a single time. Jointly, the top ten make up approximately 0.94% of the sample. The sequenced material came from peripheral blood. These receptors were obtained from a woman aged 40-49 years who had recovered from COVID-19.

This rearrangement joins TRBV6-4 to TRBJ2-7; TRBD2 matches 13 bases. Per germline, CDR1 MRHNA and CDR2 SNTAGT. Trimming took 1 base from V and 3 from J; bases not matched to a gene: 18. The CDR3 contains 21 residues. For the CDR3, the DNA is TGTGCCAGCAGTGACTTCCATGCTTGGACTAGCGGGAGCCGGGGGGGCTACGAGCAGTACTTC. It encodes CASSDFHAWTSGSRGGYEQYF.

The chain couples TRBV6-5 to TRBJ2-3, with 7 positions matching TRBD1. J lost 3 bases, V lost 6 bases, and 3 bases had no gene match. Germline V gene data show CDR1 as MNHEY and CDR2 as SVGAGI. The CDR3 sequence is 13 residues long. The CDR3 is CASRGGETDTQYF. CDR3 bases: TGTGCCAGCAGAGGGGGCGAAACAGATACGCAGTATTTT.

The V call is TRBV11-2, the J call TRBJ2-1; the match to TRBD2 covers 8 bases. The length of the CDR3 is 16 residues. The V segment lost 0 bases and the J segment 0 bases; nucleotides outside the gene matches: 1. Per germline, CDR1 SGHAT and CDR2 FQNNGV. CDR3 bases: TGTGCCAGCAGCTTAGAAAGCGGGAGCTCCTACAATGAGCAGTTCTTC. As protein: CASSLESGSSYNEQFF. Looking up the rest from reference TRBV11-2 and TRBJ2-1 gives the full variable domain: EAGVAQSPRYKIIEKRQSVAFWCNPISGHATLYWYQQILGQGPKLLIQFQNNGVVDDSQLPKDRFSAERLKGVDSTLKIQPAKLEDSAVYLCASSLESGSSYNEQFFGPGTRLTVL.

The CDR3 region has the DNA TGTGCCAGCAGCTTGGGACTAGAGGTCTACGAGCAGTACTTC. This gives the protein CASSLGLEVYEQYF. The V and J genes are TRBV7-9 and TRBJ2-7, with 8 bases that match TRBD2. Germline assignment: CDR1 SEHNR and CDR2 FQNEAQ (reference sequence). V lost 3 bases, J lost 3 bases, and 4 bases stayed unmatched. This CDR3 spans 14 amino acids. Full variable domain (outside the CDR3, taken from reference TRBV7-9 and TRBJ2-7): DTGVSQNPRHKITKRGQNVTFRCDPISEHNRLYWYRQTLGQGPEFLTYFQNEAQLEKSRLLSDRFSAERPKGSFSTLEIQRTEQGDSAMYLCASSLGLEVYEQYFGPGTRLTVT.

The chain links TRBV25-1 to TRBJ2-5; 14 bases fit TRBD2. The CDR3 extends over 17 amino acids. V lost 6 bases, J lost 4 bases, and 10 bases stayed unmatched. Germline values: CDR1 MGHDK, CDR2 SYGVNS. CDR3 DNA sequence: TGTGCCAGCAGCCCCGGGACTAGCGGGAGTACGGGAGAGACCCAGTACTTC. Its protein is CASSPGTSGSTGETQYF.

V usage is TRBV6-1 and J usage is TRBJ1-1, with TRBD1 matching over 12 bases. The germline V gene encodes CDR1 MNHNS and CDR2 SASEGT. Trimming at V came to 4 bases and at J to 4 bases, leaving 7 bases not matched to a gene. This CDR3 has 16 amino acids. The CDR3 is CASSARDRGLSTEAFF. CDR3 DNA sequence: TGTGCCAGCAGTGCTCGGGACAGGGGGCTTTCCACTGAAGCTTTCTTT.

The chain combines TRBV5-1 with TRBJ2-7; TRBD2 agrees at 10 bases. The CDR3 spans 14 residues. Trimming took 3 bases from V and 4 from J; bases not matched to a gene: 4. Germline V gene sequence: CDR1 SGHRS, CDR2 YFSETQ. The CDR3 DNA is TGCGCCAGCAGCTGGACTAGCGGAGATTACGAGCAGTACTTC. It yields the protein CASSWTSGDYEQYF. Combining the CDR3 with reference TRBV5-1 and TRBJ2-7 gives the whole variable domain KAGVTQTPRYLIKTRGQQVTLSCSPISGHRSVSWYQQTPGQGLQFLFEYFSETQRNKGNFPGRFSGRQFSNSRSEMNVSTLELGDSALYLCASSWTSGDYEQYFGPGTRLTVT.

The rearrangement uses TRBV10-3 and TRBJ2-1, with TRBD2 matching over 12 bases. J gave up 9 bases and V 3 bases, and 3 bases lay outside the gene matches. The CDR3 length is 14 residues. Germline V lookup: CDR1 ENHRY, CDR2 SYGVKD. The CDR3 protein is CAISDLAGGREQFF. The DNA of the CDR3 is TGTGCCATCAGTGACCTAGCGGGAGGGCGTGAGCAGTTCTTC.

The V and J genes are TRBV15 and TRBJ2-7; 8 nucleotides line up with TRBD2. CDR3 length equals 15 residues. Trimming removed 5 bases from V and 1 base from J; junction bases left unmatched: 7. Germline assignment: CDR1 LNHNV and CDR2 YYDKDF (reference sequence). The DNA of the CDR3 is TGTGCCACCAGCCTGGGACTAGGAGGTTCCTACGAGCAGTACTTC. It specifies CATSLGLGGSYEQYF.

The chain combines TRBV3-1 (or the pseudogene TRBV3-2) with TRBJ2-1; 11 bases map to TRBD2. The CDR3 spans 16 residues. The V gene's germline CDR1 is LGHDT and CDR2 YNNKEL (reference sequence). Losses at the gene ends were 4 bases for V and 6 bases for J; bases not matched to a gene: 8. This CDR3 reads CASSPETSGGTNEQFF. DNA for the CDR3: TGTGCCAGCAGCCCGGAAACTAGCGGGGGAACCAATGAGCAGTTCTTC.

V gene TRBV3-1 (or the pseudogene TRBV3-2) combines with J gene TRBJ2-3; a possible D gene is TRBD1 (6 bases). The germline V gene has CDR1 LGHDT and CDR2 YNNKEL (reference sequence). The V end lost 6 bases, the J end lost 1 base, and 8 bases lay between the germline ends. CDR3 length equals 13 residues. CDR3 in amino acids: CASRRTGTDTQYF. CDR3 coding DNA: TGTGCCAGCAGACGGACAGGCACAGATACGCAGTATTTT.

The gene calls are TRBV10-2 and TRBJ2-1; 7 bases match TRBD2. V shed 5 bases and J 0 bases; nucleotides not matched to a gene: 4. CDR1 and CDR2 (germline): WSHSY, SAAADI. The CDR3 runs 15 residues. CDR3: CASSPRTSSYNEQFF. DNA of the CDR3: TGCGCCAGCAGTCCTCGGACTAGCTCCTACAATGAGCAGTTCTTC.

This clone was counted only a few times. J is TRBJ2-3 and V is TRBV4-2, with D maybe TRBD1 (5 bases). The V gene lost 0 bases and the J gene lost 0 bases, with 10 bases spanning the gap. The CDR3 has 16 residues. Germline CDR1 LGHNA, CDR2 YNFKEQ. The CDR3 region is CASSQDQTDSTDTQYF. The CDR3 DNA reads TGTGCCAGCAGCCAAGATCAGACAGATAGCACAGATACGCAGTATTTT.

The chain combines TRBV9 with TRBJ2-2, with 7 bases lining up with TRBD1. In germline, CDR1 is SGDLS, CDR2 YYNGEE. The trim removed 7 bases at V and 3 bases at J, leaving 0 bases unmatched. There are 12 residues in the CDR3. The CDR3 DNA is TGTGCCAGCGGACAGGACACCGGGGAGCTGTTTTTT. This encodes CASGQDTGELFF.

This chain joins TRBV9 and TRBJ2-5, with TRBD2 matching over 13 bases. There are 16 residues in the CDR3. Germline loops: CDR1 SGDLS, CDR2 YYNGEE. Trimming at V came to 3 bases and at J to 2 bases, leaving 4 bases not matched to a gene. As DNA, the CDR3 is TGTGCCAGCAGCGGGGGACTAGCGGGGACACAAGAGACCCAGTACTTC. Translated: CASSGGLAGTQETQYF.

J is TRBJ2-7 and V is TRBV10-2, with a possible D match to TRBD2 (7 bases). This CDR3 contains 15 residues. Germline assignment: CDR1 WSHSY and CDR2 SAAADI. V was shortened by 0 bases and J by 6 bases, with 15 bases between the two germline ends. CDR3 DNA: TGCGCCAGCAGTGAGTCGGATGGGGGGGCAGCCGAGCAGTACTTC. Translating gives CASSESDGGAAEQYF.

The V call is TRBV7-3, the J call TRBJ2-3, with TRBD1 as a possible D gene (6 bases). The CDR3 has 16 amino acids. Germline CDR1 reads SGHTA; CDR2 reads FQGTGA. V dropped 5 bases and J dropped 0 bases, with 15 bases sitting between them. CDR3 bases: TGTGCCAGCAGCCAGACAGGTCAGCCTAGCACAGATACGCAGTATTTT. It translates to CASSQTGQPSTDTQYF. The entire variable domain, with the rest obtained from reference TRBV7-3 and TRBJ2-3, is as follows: GAGVSQTPSNKVTEKGKYVELRCDPISGHTALYWYRQSLGQGPEFLIYFQGTGAADDSGLPNDRFFAVRPEGSVSTLKIQRTERGDSAVYLCASSQTGQPSTDTQYFGPGTRLTVL.

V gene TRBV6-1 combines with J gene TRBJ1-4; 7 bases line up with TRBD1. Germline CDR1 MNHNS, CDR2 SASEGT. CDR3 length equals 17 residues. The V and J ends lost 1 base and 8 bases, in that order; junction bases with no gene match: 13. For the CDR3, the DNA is TGTGCCAGCAGTGAAGATGGTCGAGGGACAGTCTGGGAAAAACTGTTTTTT. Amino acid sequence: CASSEDGRGTVWEKLFF.

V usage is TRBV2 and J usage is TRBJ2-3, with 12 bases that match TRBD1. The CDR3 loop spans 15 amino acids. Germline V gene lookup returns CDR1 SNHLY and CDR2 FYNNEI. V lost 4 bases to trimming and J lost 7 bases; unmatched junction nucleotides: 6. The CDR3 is CASSGRGQGANTQYF. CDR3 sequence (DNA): TGTGCCAGCAGTGGGCGGGGACAGGGGGCGAATACGCAGTATTTT.

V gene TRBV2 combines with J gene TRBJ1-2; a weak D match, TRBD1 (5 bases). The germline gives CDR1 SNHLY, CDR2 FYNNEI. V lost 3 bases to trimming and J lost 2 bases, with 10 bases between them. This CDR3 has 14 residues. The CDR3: CASSDSGGNYGYTF. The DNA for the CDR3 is TGTGCCAGCAGTGATAGCGGGGGGAACTATGGCTACACCTTC.

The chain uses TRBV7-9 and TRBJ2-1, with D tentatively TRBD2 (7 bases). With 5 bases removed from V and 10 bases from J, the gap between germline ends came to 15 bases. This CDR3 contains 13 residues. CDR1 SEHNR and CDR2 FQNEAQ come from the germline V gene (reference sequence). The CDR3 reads CASSKGGGREQFF. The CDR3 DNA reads TGTGCCAGCAGCAAGGGCGGGGGCCGGGAGCAGTTCTTC.

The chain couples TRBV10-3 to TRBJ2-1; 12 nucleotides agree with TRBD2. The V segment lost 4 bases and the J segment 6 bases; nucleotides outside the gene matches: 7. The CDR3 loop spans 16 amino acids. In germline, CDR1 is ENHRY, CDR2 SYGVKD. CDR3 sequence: CAISGSTSGSTNEQFF. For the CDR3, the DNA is TGTGCCATCAGTGGGTCGACTAGCGGGAGTACCAATGAGCAGTTCTTC.

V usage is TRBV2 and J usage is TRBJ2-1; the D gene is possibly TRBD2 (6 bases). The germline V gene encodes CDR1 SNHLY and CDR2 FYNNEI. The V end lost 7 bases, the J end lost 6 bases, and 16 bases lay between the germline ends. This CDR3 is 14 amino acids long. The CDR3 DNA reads TGTGCCAGCATCCCAGCGGGTGTCTCCAATGAGCAGTTCTTC. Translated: CASIPAGVSNEQFF.

For the CDR3, the DNA is TGTGCCAGCAGCCAAGTTTTATCCACTCGGGAGACCCAGTACTTC. Amino acid sequence: CASSQVLSTRETQYF. The V gene is TRBV4-2, the J gene TRBJ2-5; D unresolved. Trimming stripped 1 base from V and 5 bases from J, with 14 bases between. The germline V gene has CDR1 LGHNA and CDR2 YNFKEQ. CDR3 length equals 15 residues.

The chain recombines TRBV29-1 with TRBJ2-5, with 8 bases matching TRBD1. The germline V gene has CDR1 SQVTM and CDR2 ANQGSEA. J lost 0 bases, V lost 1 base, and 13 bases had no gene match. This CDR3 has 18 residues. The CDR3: CSVEVWGAQGAHQETQYF. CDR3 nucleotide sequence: TGCAGCGTTGAAGTATGGGGGGCCCAGGGGGCTCACCAAGAGACCCAGTACTTC.

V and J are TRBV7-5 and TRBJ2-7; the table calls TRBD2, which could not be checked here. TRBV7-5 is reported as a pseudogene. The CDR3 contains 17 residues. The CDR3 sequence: CVRSTSLAAGRTYEQYF. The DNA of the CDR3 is TGTGTCAGAAGCACATCATTAGCGGCAGGACGAACCTACGAGCAGTACTTC.